This passage covers 28 T cell receptor beta chains from one sample sequenced in a study of STAT3 mutations in large granular lymphocyte leukemia. For these TCRs, the target antigens are not known. This table comes from immunoSEQ multiplex PCR, and its TCRdb copy is limited to in-frame clones, with some not included. The data contain approximately 30,000 clones, about 74% of them seen just once; the ten biggest clones take up roughly 31%. Study-level results: At least one immunodominant TCR beta clonotype appeared in every T-cell large granular lymphocyte leukemia patient.

The sample taken for sequencing was peripheral blood mononuclear cells. The receptors were sampled from a woman between 50 and 59 years old with T-cell large granular lymphocyte leukemia. Some clones in this sample may be carry-over from other donors' samples.

This clone was seen only once. This rearrangement joins TRBV30 to TRBJ2-7; D not resolved. The CDR3 is 14 amino acids. Germline V gene data show CDR1 as GTSNPN and CDR2 as SVGIG (reference sequence). V was trimmed by 2 bases and J by 0 bases, leaving 11 bases between them. The CDR3 DNA is TGTGCCTGGAGTAGGTCCAGGAACTCCTACGAGCAGTACTTC. Its translation is CAWSRSRNSYEQYF. Using reference TRBV30 and TRBJ2-7 for the parts outside the CDR3, the full variable domain is SQTIHQWPATLVQPVGSPLSLECTVEGTSNPNLYWYRQAAGRGLQLLFYSVGIGQISSEVPQNLSASRPQDRQFILSSKKLLLSDSGFYLCAWSRSRNSYEQYFGPGTRLTVT.

The rearrangement joins TRBV12-5 to TRBJ2-3; 10 bases align to TRBD1. The V gene's germline CDR1 is LGHNT and CDR2 FRNRAP. J lost 3 bases, V lost 5 bases, and 5 bases had no gene match. The CDR3 is made up of 15 amino acids. The CDR3 reads CASGVWTGGTDTQYF. In DNA, the CDR3 is TGTGCTAGTGGTGTGTGGACAGGGGGAACAGATACGCAGTATTTT. The full variable domain, its missing parts supplied by reference TRBV12-5 and TRBJ2-3, is DARVTQTPRHKVTEMGQEVTMRCQPILGHNTVFWYRQTMMQGLELLAYFRNRAPLDDSGMPKDRFSAEMPDATLATLKIQPSEPRDSAVYFCASGVWTGGTDTQYFGPGTRLTVL.

The chain has TRBV6-5 and TRBJ2-7; a weak D match, TRBD2 (5 bases). CDR1 is MNHEY and CDR2 is SVGAGI in the germline V gene. Trimming shortened V by 0 bases and J by 7 bases, and 13 bases separated the two germline ends. This CDR3 contains 14 residues. The CDR3 sequence is CASSYSGGRLEQYF. Here the CDR3 DNA reads TGTGCCAGCAGTTACTCGGGCGGGCGATTGGAGCAGTACTTC.

The chain carries TRBV30 and TRBJ2-1; D not certain. Germline CDR1 GTSNPN, CDR2 SVGIG (reference sequence). This CDR3 is built from 10 residues. Trimming stripped 3 bases from V and 8 bases from J, with 5 bases between. The CDR3 sequence is CAWSRDEQFF. In nucleotides, the CDR3 is TGTGCCTGGAGCCGGGATGAGCAGTTCTTC.

V and J are TRBV19 and TRBJ1-2; D gene uncertain. Trimming left V 6 bases short and J 1 base short, with 6 bases between. CDR3 size: 12 residues. CDR1 and CDR2 from the germline V gene are LNHDA and SQIVND (reference sequence). The CDR3: CASSHNNYGYTF. The DNA for the CDR3 is TGTGCCAGTAGCCACAATAACTATGGCTACACCTTC. The complete variable domain, with remaining parts taken from reference TRBV19 and TRBJ1-2, reads DGGITQSPKYLFRKEGQNVTLSCEQNLNHDAMYWYRQDPGQGLRLIYYSQIVNDFQKGDIAEGYSVSREKKESFPLTVTSAQKNPTAFYLCASSHNNYGYTFGSGTRLTVV.

This chain connects TRBV18 to TRBJ2-3; possible D gene TRBD2, 6 bases. V gave up 2 bases and J gave up 5 bases, with 14 bases separating them. The CDR3 length is 15 residues. Germline V gives CDR1 KGHSH, CDR2 LQKENI. The CDR3 sequence: CASSPGGSSRDTQYF. The CDR3 nucleotides read TGTGCCAGCTCACCAGGAGGGTCAAGTAGAGATACGCAGTATTTT.

The V and J genes are TRBV18 and TRBJ1-1; 7 bases are shared with TRBD1. The CDR3 extends over 16 amino acids. Germline CDR1 KGHSH, CDR2 LQKENI. V was clipped by 2 bases and J by 3 bases; unmatched bases: 9. The CDR3 here is CASSPDRVNGYTEAFF. CDR3 coding DNA: TGTGCCAGCTCACCAGACAGGGTCAATGGGTACACTGAAGCTTTCTTT.

The rearrangement uses TRBV29-1 and TRBJ2-5; TRBD2 might be the D (6 bases). CDR1 and CDR2 from the germline V gene are SQVTM and ANQGSEA. V was shortened by 2 bases and J by 2 bases, with 12 bases between the two germline ends. The CDR3 consists of 14 residues. The CDR3 sequence is CSVEPMGLQETQYF. The CDR3 bases are TGCAGCGTTGAACCCATGGGACTTCAAGAGACCCAGTACTTC.

The chain employs TRBV5-1 and TRBJ1-2, with D unresolved. The CDR3 has 14 residues. With 5 bases removed from V and 8 bases from J, the gap between germline ends came to 19 bases. Germline assignment: CDR1 SGHRS and CDR2 YFSETQ. This CDR3 is CASSLSTPSLGYTF. In DNA, the CDR3 is TGCGCCAGCAGTCTCTCGACACCTTCACTCGGCTACACCTTC.

CDR3 sequence reads: CASSRSSSYNEQFF. Written as DNA, the CDR3 is TGTGCCAGTAGTCGTTCCAGCTCCTACAATGAGCAGTTCTTC. The chain couples TRBV19 to TRBJ2-1; unclear D gene. Trimming removed 5 bases at V and 0 bases at J, with 8 bases between. Germline assignment: CDR1 LNHDA and CDR2 SQIVND (reference sequence). This CDR3 is built from 14 residues.

This clone appeared a single time. V usage is TRBV6-6 and J usage is TRBJ1-4; perhaps TRBD1 as D (5 bases). The V gene's germline CDR1 is MNHNY and CDR2 SVGAGI (reference sequence). This CDR3 region has 14 residues. V was cut by 8 bases and J by 1 base, with 11 bases left in between. This chain's CDR3 is CASSAGLTNEKLFF. CDR3 coding DNA: TGTGCCAGCTCCGCAGGGTTAACTAATGAAAAACTGTTTTTT.

The V gene is TRBV12-5, the J gene TRBJ2-2; 13 positions match TRBD2. The CDR3 runs 18 residues. V gave up 0 bases and J gave up 5 bases; unmatched junction bases: 6. Germline V lookup: CDR1 LGHNT, CDR2 FRNRAP. CDR3 amino acids: CASGLVGTSGKSTGELFF. The CDR3 DNA reads TGTGCTAGTGGTTTGGTAGGGACTAGCGGGAAGAGTACCGGGGAGCTGTTTTTT.

The gene calls are TRBV28 and TRBJ2-7, with no clear D. The germline V and J ends were trimmed by 2 bases and 7 bases, with 9 bases remaining between them. Germline CDR1 reads MDHEN; CDR2 reads SYDVKM. This CDR3 has 12 residues. CDR3 amino acids: CASSLRLGEQYF. The CDR3 region has the DNA TGTGCCAGCAGTTTAAGGTTGGGGGAGCAGTACTTC.

This chain uses TRBV28 with TRBJ2-2; possible D gene TRBD2, 7 bases. CDR1 and CDR2 from the germline V gene are MDHEN and SYDVKM. Trimming left V 8 bases short and J 5 bases short, with 12 bases between. This CDR3 contains 13 residues. The DNA for the CDR3 is TGTGCCAGCTTCGGGGGGCGGACCGGGGAGCTGTTTTTT. Its translation is CASFGGRTGELFF.

This chain joins TRBV5-1 and TRBJ2-3; no firm D call. The CDR3 covers 14 residues. V lost 0 bases and J 6 bases, leaving 11 bases between the germline ends. Germline CDR1 is SGHRS and CDR2 is YFSETQ. CDR3 region: CASSLGPTTDTQYF. The DNA of the CDR3 is TGCGCCAGCAGCTTGGGCCCTACCACGGATACGCAGTATTTT.

The chain uses TRBV6-6 and TRBJ1-1; no clear D gene. CDR3 length: 10 amino acids. V lost 10 bases and J lost 11, with 14 bases in between. The V gene's germline CDR1 is MNHNY and CDR2 SVGAGI (reference sequence). CDR3 DNA sequence: TGTGCCACAGACCCGGGTGGCGCTTTCTTT. Residues: CATDPGGAFF.

A few counts support this clone. The rearrangement joins TRBV27 to TRBJ1-2, with TRBD1 as a possible D gene (6 bases). V gave up 2 bases and J gave up 4 bases, with 11 bases separating them. The germline V gene has CDR1 MNHEY and CDR2 SMNVEV (reference sequence). The CDR3 runs 14 residues. CDR3 DNA sequence: TGTGCCAGCAGTTTAAGTAGGGGGTTCTATGGCTACACCTTC. As protein: CASSLSRGFYGYTF.

This clone has more than one count but fewer than ten. This chain links TRBV28 with TRBJ1-1; D is possibly TRBD1 (5 bases). This CDR3 region has 15 residues. The V end lost 2 bases, the J end lost 1 base, and 11 bases lay between the germline ends. Germline V lookup: CDR1 MDHEN, CDR2 SYDVKM. The CDR3 sequence is CASSLTATANTEAFF. CDR3 DNA: TGTGCCAGCAGTTTAACGGCGACAGCGAACACTGAAGCTTTCTTT.

The CDR3 protein is CASGKQGAGGYTF. The DNA for the CDR3 is TGTGCCAGTGGAAAACAGGGGGCGGGGGGCTACACCTTC. The chain employs TRBV2 and TRBJ1-2; TRBD1 matches at 9 bases. Trimming cost V 9 bases and J 8 bases; bases outside gene matches: 10. The length of the CDR3 is 13 residues. Germline values: CDR1 SNHLY, CDR2 FYNNEI.

The chain couples TRBV5-1 to TRBJ2-7, with TRBD2 matching 10 bases. This CDR3 spans 17 amino acids. V gave up 4 bases and J gave up 3 bases; unmatched junction bases: 13. Germline loops: CDR1 SGHRS, CDR2 YFSETQ. CDR3 in DNA: TGCGCCAGCAGCCTCCTCACTAGCGGGGCTTTCTTCTACGAGCAGTACTTC. It codes for CASSLLTSGAFFYEQYF.

This clone was counted between two and nine times. The chain uses TRBV18 and TRBJ1-1; 7 nucleotides agree with TRBD1. The junction had 11 bases not matched to a gene; V was cut back by 5 bases and J by 11 bases. From germline, CDR1 is KGHSH and CDR2 LQKENI. The CDR3 is 13 amino acids. CDR3 nucleotide sequence: TGTGCCAGCTCATTGGGGACAGAGTTTGGGGCTTTCTTT. This codes for CASSLGTEFGAFF.

This clone showed up just once. The genes are TRBV14 and TRBJ2-7; D gene uncertain. Germline V CDR1 and CDR2: SGHDN, FVKESK. Trimming cost V 0 bases and J 0 bases, with 12 bases left between them. This CDR3 is built from 16 residues. DNA for the CDR3: TGTGCCAGCAGCCAAGATTTGACCCGGAACTCCTACGAGCAGTACTTC. Translation gives CASSQDLTRNSYEQYF.

The chain uses TRBV5-5 and TRBJ1-1; TRBD1 aligns across 12 bases. The CDR3 runs 17 residues. CDR1 and CDR2 from the germline V gene are SGHKS and YYEKEE (reference sequence). V shed 4 bases and J 5 bases; nucleotides not matched to a gene: 12. DNA for the CDR3: TGTGCCAGCAGCGTACGGGACAGGGGGCGCTTGATGACTGAAGCTTTCTTT. Translation gives CASSVRDRGRLMTEAFF.

The chain carries TRBV7-9 and TRBJ1-4; D remains unclear. Germline-derived CDR1 and CDR2 are SEHNR and FQNEAQ (reference sequence). V lost 2 bases, J lost 5 bases, and 9 bases lay in between. CDR3 length: 14 amino acids. DNA of the CDR3: TGTGCCAGCAGCTTATTGCGGGCAAATGAAAAACTGTTTTTT. It codes for CASSLLRANEKLFF.

This sequence joins TRBV27 and TRBJ1-4, with 7 bases that match TRBD1. CDR3 length: 13 residues. From germline, CDR1 is MNHEY and CDR2 SMNVEV (reference sequence). Trimming cost V 6 bases and J 4 bases; bases outside gene matches: 2. The CDR3, as DNA: TGTGCCAGCAGCAGACAGGGTAATGAAAAACTGTTTTTT. It specifies CASSRQGNEKLFF.

This chain links TRBV7-2 with TRBJ1-1; 9 nucleotides align to TRBD1. This CDR3 is 14 amino acids long. The V segment lost 7 bases and the J segment 1 base; nucleotides outside the gene matches: 4. Germline V gene data show CDR1 as SGHTA and CDR2 as FQGNSA. The CDR3 region has the DNA TGTGCCAGCACCAGGGACAGGGAGAACACTGAAGCTTTCTTT. This codes for CASTRDRENTEAFF.

The V and J genes are TRBV10-2 and TRBJ2-3; D remains unclear. CDR1 is WSHSY, CDR2 SAAADI, per germline. V was clipped by 6 bases and J by 9 bases, with 10 bases between them. This CDR3 is built from 11 residues. This CDR3 reads CASSAAGTQYF. CDR3 DNA sequence: TGCGCCAGCAGCGCCGCAGGCACGCAGTATTTT.

J is TRBJ1-1 and V is TRBV18, with D uncertain. Trimming took off 3 bases at V and 5 bases at J, with 10 bases between the two ends. Germline V gene lookup returns CDR1 KGHSH and CDR2 LQKENI. The CDR3 contains 13 residues. The CDR3, as DNA: TGTGCCAGCTCACCGACGCCTGTTACTGAAGCTTTCTTT. It translates to CASSPTPVTEAFF. Full variable domain (missing parts from reference TRBV18 and TRBJ1-1): NAGVMQNPRHLVRRRGQEARLRCSPMKGHSHVYWYRQLPEEGLKFMVYLQKENIIDESGMPKERFSAEFPKEGPSILRIQQVVRGDSAAYFCASSPTPVTEAFFGQGTRLTVV.